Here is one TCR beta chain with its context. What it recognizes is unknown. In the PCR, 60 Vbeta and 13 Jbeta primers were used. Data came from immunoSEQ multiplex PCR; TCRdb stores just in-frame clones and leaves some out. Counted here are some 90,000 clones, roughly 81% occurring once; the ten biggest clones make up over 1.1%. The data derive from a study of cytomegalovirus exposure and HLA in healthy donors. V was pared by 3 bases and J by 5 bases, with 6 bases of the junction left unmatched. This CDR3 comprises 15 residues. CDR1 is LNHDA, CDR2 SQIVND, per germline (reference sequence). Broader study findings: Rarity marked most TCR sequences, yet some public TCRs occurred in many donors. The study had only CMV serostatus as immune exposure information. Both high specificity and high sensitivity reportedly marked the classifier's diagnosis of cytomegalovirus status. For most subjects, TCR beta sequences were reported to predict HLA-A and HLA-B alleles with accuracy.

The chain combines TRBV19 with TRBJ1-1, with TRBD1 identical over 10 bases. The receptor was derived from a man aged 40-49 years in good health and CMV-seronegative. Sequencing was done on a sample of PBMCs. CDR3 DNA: TGTGCCAGTAGTATGGGGACAGGGGCGCGAACTGAAGCTTTCTTT. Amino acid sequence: CASSMGTGARTEAFF.